These 10 T cell receptor beta chains came from one sample sequenced in a study of beta chain features in type 1 diabetes. Broader study findings: In all four CD4+ subsets, TCRB CDR3 length was significantly, moderately reduced in type 1 diabetes.

Antigens for these TCRs are unknown. Since all of the isolated RNA was reverse transcribed, expressed TCRB transcripts were what got sequenced. The method was immunoSEQ multiplex PCR; TCRdb's version includes in-frame clones alone and lacks a portion of them. The repertoire holds around 150,000 clones, roughly 60% seen once, with about 0.081% in the top ten. The sequenced sample consisted of naive CD4+ T cells from blood. The receptors were sampled from a man younger than 45 with type 1 diabetes.

The chain recombines TRBV7-2 with TRBJ2-4; possibly TRBD1 for D (6 bases). The CDR3 is 15 residues long. Per germline, CDR1 SGHTA and CDR2 FQGNSA. The V end was cut by 4 bases, the J end by 3 bases, with 13 bases between. CDR3 nucleotides: TGTGCCAGCAGCTCCACCGGACAGTACAAAAACATTCAGTACTTC. Encoded protein: CASSSTGQYKNIQYF.

Only a few counts were recorded for this clone. V gene TRBV25-1 combines with J gene TRBJ2-1, with 9 bases aligning to TRBD1. V was pared by 7 bases and J by 7 bases, with 2 bases of the junction left unmatched. The CDR3 extends over 12 amino acids. Germline V gene lookup returns CDR1 MGHDK and CDR2 SYGVNS. The CDR3 bases are TGTGCCAGCACCGGACAGGGGAATGAGCAGTTCTTC. Residues: CASTGQGNEQFF.

The sample holds a few counts of this clone. The chain couples TRBV30 to TRBJ2-1; a weak D match, TRBD2 (6 bases). Germline lookup yields CDR1 GTSNPN and CDR2 SVGIG (reference sequence). The CDR3 is 12 residues long. V was shortened by 3 bases and J by 6 bases, with 9 bases between the two germline ends. The CDR3 nucleotides read TGTGCCTGGAGGCTAGCGAGCAATGAGCAGTTCTTC. Protein sequence: CAWRLASNEQFF.

This clone was counted only a few times. V gene TRBV7-9 combines with J gene TRBJ2-3, with TRBD1 as a possible D gene (5 bases). The CDR3 spans 15 residues. Per germline, CDR1 SEHNR and CDR2 FQNEAQ (reference sequence). Trimming removed 5 bases at V and 0 bases at J, with 12 bases between. CDR3 sequence (DNA): TGTGCCAGCAGCGAGACAGCCGCTAGCACAGATACGCAGTATTTT. Translation: CASSETAASTDTQYF.

The chain combines TRBV11-2 with TRBJ2-3; a possible D gene is TRBD1 (6 bases). The V end lost 4 bases, the J end lost 0 bases, and 17 bases lay between the germline ends. Germline V gives CDR1 SGHAT, CDR2 FQNNGV. The CDR3 has 17 residues. CDR3 sequence (DNA): TGTGCCAGCAGCTCCCTACTAGGGGGAACGAGCACAGATACGCAGTATTTT. It codes for CASSSLLGGTSTDTQYF.

This clone has more than one count but fewer than ten. The chain links TRBV29-1 to TRBJ2-5, with 11 bases aligning to TRBD2. The J segment lost 2 bases and the V segment lost 5 bases, leaving 7 bases of the junction unmatched. Germline CDR1 is SQVTM and CDR2 is ANQGSEA. This CDR3 comprises 15 residues. Written as DNA, the CDR3 is TGCAGCGTTATTCCCGCTAGCGGGGGGCAAGAGACCCAGTACTTC. Its protein product is CSVIPASGGQETQYF.

This clone was picked up a small number of times. Here the CDR3 DNA reads TGTGCCAGCAGCTTAGGGGAGGTGCCCTGGGAGACCCAGTACTTC. Encoded protein: CASSLGEVPWETQYF. The gene calls are TRBV7-9 and TRBJ2-5; maybe TRBD2 (6 bases). The CDR3 spans 15 residues. CDR1 is SEHNR and CDR2 is FQNEAQ in the germline V gene (reference sequence). V was cut by 1 base and J by 5 bases, with 14 bases left in between. The whole variable domain, filled in from reference TRBV7-9 and TRBJ2-5, reads DTGVSQNPRHKITKRGQNVTFRCDPISEHNRLYWYRQTLGQGPEFLTYFQNEAQLEKSRLLSDRFSAERPKGSFSTLEIQRTEQGDSAMYLCASSLGEVPWETQYFGPGTRLLVL.

The chain has TRBV5-1 and TRBJ2-3; either TRBD1 or TRBD2 may supply D (5 bases each). This CDR3 is 15 amino acids long. Germline CDR1 and CDR2: SGHRS and YFSETQ. Trimming shortened V by 4 bases and J by 2 bases, and 14 bases separated the two germline ends. CDR3 loop: CASSRTLGATDTQYF. Written as DNA, the CDR3 is TGCGCCAGCAGCCGAACCCTCGGGGCCACAGATACGCAGTATTTT.

This chain joins TRBV7-8 and TRBJ2-7; 7 nucleotides align to TRBD1. V gave up 5 bases and J gave up 3 bases; unmatched junction bases: 7. CDR3 length equals 14 residues. CDR1 SGHVS and CDR2 FQNEAQ come from the germline V gene. The CDR3 sequence: CASSTGTEYYEQYF. The CDR3 DNA is TGTGCCAGCAGCACCGGGACAGAATACTACGAGCAGTACTTC.

This clone was seen only a few times. J is TRBJ2-3 and V is TRBV2, with 12 bases aligning to TRBD2. The germline V gene has CDR1 SNHLY and CDR2 FYNNEI. This CDR3 is 15 amino acids long. Trimming took 10 bases from V and 5 from J; bases not matched to a gene: 10. CDR3 nucleotides: TGTGCCACCTCTTCAAGACTAGCGGGGGTAGATACGCAGTATTTT. This encodes CATSSRLAGVDTQYF. The whole variable domain, remainder taken from reference TRBV2 and TRBJ2-3, is EPEVTQTPSHQVTQMGQEVILRCVPISNHLYFYWYRQILGQKVEFLVSFYNNEISEKSEIFDDQFSVERPDGSNFTLKIRSTKLEDSAMYFCATSSRLAGVDTQYFGPGTRLTVL.